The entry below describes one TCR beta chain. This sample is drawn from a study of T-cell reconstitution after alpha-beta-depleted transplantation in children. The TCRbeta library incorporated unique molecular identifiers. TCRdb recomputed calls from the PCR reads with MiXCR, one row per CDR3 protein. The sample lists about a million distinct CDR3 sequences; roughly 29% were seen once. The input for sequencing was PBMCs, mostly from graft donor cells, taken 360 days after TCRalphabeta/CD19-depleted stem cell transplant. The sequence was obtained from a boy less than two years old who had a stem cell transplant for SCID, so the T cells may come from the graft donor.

This chain's CDR3 is CASNRAHALNTGELFF. CDR3 coding DNA: TGTGCCAGCAACCGGGCCCACGCATTGAACACCGGGGAGCTGTTTTTT. This chain links TRBV6-1 with TRBJ2-2; D is uncertain. This CDR3 has 16 residues. Trimming left V 7 bases short and J 1 base short, with 16 bases between. Germline CDR1 is MNHNS and CDR2 is SASEGT.